Listed here is a single TCR beta chain. Its antigen remains unknown. Germline CDR1 LGHNA, CDR2 YNFKEQ. Germline trimming cut 5 bases from V and 5 bases from J; bases unmatched to any gene: 7. This CDR3 comprises 14 residues. This entry comes from a study of T cells in Graves' hyperthyroidism and ophthalmopathy. Disease duration under 2 months; hyperthyroidism patients were aged 18 to 65. Study conclusions and caveats: Blood shared most expanded thyroid clonotypes above 0.001.

The TCR beta CDR3 regions underwent amplification using RNA transcripts as the source. The HTBI primer set served for first-round RT-PCR of the TCR CDR3. TCRdb reprocessed the multiplex PCR reads with MiXCR, giving one entry per CDR3 protein. This sample has about 840,000 distinct CDR3 sequences, with over 35% found just once. The gene calls are TRBV4-2 and TRBJ1-1; 8 bases agree with TRBD1. Sequencing was carried out using blood. This TCR came from a man aged 18-30 years with Graves' hyperthyroidism. The DNA of the CDR3 is TGTGCCAGCAGCTCGACAGGGGAAGTAACTGAAGCTTTCTTT. Translated: CASSSTGEVTEAFF.